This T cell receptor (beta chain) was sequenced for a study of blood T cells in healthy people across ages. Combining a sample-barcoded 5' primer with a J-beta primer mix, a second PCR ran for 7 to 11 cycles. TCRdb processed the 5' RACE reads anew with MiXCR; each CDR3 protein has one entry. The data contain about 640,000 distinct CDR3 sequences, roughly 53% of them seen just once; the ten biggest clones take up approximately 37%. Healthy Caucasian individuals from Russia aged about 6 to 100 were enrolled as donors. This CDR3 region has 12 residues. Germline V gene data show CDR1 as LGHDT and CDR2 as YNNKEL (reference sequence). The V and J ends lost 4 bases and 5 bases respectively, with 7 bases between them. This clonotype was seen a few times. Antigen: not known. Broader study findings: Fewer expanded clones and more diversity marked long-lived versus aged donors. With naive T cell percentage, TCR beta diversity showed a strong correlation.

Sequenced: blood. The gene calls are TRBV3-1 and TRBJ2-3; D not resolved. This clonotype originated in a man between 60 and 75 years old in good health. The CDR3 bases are TGTGCCAGCAGCCGGAGTGTAGATACGCAGTATTTT. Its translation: CASSRSVDTQYF.